A single sample is the source of the 30 T cell receptor beta chains below, sequenced in a study of control samples from healthy donors and cancer patients. Sequencing was performed with immunoSEQ multiplex PCR; in TCRdb, only in-frame clones are kept and a portion is missing. The sample shows some 120,000 clones, more than 70% of them seen only once. Sequences were obtained from blood. The receptors come from a man in his 60s in good health.

V gene TRBV7-9 combines with J gene TRBJ1-4; 10 bases align to TRBD1. Germline trimming cut 4 bases from V and 8 bases from J; bases unmatched to any gene: 4. Germline loops: CDR1 SEHNR, CDR2 FQNEAQ (reference sequence). The CDR3 totals 14 residues. CDR3 residues: CASSSTGGREKLFF. Here the CDR3 DNA reads TGTGCCAGCAGCTCGACAGGGGGCAGGGAAAAACTGTTTTTT.

CDR3 amino acids: CASSLDGGSRIEKNTGELFF. CDR3 in DNA: TGTGCCAGCAGCTTAGATGGGGGGTCCCGGATAGAAAAGAACACCGGGGAGCTGTTTTTT. The V call is TRBV11-2, the J call TRBJ2-2, with D possibly being TRBD2 (6 bases). The germline CDR1 and CDR2 sequences are SGHAT and FQNNGV. The CDR3 loop spans 20 amino acids. The V end was cut by 0 bases, the J end by 1 base, with 21 bases between. Full variable domain (rest looked up from reference TRBV11-2 and TRBJ2-2): EAGVAQSPRYKIIEKRQSVAFWCNPISGHATLYWYQQILGQGPKLLIQFQNNGVVDDSQLPKDRFSAERLKGVDSTLKIQPAKLEDSAVYLCASSLDGGSRIEKNTGELFFGEGSRLTVL.

V usage is TRBV9 and J usage is TRBJ1-1; a possible D gene is TRBD1 (5 bases). CDR1 is SGDLS, CDR2 YYNGEE, per germline. V was cut by 1 base and J by 0 bases, with 19 bases left in between. CDR3 length: 18 amino acids. The CDR3 nucleotides read TGTGCCAGCAGCGTAACGACCGGGACCCGGAATTTGAACACTGAAGCTTTCTTT. As protein: CASSVTTGTRNLNTEAFF.

The rearrangement joins TRBV10-2 to TRBJ1-5, with TRBD1 matching 7 bases. This CDR3 comprises 14 residues. Trimming took 7 bases from V and 3 from J; bases not matched to a gene: 6. Per the germline V gene, CDR1 is WSHSY and CDR2 is SAAADI. The CDR3 DNA reads TGCGCCAGCACCGAGACAGGGTTCAATCAGCCCCAGCATTTT. It encodes CASTETGFNQPQHF.

The chain couples TRBV23-1 to TRBJ2-1; tentatively, D is TRBD1 (6 bases). TRBV23-1 is labeled an ORF, and its function is uncertain. The CDR3 runs to 14 residues. With 3 bases removed from V and 7 bases from J, the gap between germline ends came to 13 bases. CDR3 nucleotide sequence: TGCGCCAGCAGTCAGACAGGCCGGCGAAATGAGCAGTTCTTC. Its translation is CASSQTGRRNEQFF.

Here the CDR3 DNA reads TGTGCCAGCAGTTACTTTGGGTCAGCAGATACGCAGTATTTT. Its protein product is CASSYFGSADTQYF. The J gene is TRBJ2-3, the V gene TRBV6-2 or TRBV6-3; D is uncertain. CDR3 length: 14 amino acids. Per the germline V gene, CDR1 is MNHEY and CDR2 is SVGEGT. Trimming left V 1 base short and J 4 bases short, with 9 bases between.

The V and J genes are TRBV12-3 or TRBV12-4 and TRBJ2-4; D is unresolved. The CDR3 sequence is 11 residues long. The germline V and J ends were trimmed by 5 bases and 9 bases, with 8 bases remaining between them. This chain's CDR3 is CASSASAIQYF. The DNA of the CDR3 is TGTGCCAGCAGTGCGAGCGCCATTCAGTACTTC.

The J gene is TRBJ1-2, the V gene TRBV5-1; D may be TRBD1 (5 bases). CDR3 size: 13 residues. V was trimmed by 4 bases and J by 6 bases, leaving 13 bases between them. Germline CDR1 SGHRS, CDR2 YFSETQ. The CDR3, as DNA: TGCGCCAGCAGCCCCATGGGGGGGAATGGCTACACCTTC. It codes for CASSPMGGNGYTF.

The rearrangement links TRBV9 to TRBJ1-2; D possibly corresponds to TRBD1 (5 bases). With 6 bases removed from V and 7 bases from J, the gap between germline ends came to 16 bases. CDR1 and CDR2 from the germline V gene are SGDLS and YYNGEE. This CDR3 has 13 residues. Written as DNA, the CDR3 is TGTGCCAGCAAAACCCAGGGCTTCGGTGGCTACACCTTC. Its translation: CASKTQGFGGYTF.

The chain combines TRBV19 with TRBJ2-7; D gene ambiguous. Germline CDR1 and CDR2: LNHDA and SQIVND (reference sequence). CDR3 size: 13 residues. The ends were cut back, 3 bases at V and 2 bases at J, with 8 bases in the middle. The CDR3 DNA is TGTGCCAGTAGTATCCAGACCACCTACGAGCAGTACTTC. It yields the protein CASSIQTTYEQYF.

The chain links TRBV19 to TRBJ1-1; the match to TRBD1 covers 7 bases. Germline CDR1 LNHDA, CDR2 SQIVND (reference sequence). The CDR3 sequence is 16 residues long. Trimming cost V 4 bases and J 10 bases; bases outside gene matches: 18. The CDR3 region has the DNA TGTGCCAGTAGTACCTCCTCAGGGGGGATGAAGGTTGGAGCTTTCTTT. Translated: CASSTSSGGMKVGAFF.

J is TRBJ1-4 and V is TRBV12-3 or TRBV12-4; D gene uncertain. The CDR3 consists of 11 residues. Trimming removed 2 bases from V and 10 bases from J, with 5 bases in between. The CDR3 sequence is CASSLSGKLFF. CDR3 coding DNA: TGTGCCAGCAGTTTATCTGGAAAACTGTTTTTT.

This chain uses TRBV12-3 or TRBV12-4 with TRBJ2-1, with 7 nucleotides matching TRBD2. J was trimmed by 6 bases and V by 10 bases; bases with no gene match: 3. The CDR3 consists of 11 residues. DNA for the CDR3: TGTGCCACCGGCGGGGGCAATGAGCAGTTCTTC. The encoded protein is CATGGGNEQFF.

V usage is TRBV25-1 and J usage is TRBJ1-5, with 7 bases fitting TRBD1. The CDR3 is made up of 14 amino acids. The junction had 6 bases not matched to a gene; V was cut back by 3 bases and J by 7 bases. Germline-derived CDR1 and CDR2 are MGHDK and SYGVNS. CDR3 sequence (DNA): TGTGCCAGCAGTGAGACAGGGTACGGCCAGCCCCAGCATTTT. Its translation: CASSETGYGQPQHF.

V is TRBV27 and J is TRBJ1-4; D perhaps matches TRBD1 (6 bases). Germline CDR1 MNHEY, CDR2 SMNVEV (reference sequence). Deletions cut 3 bases from V and 3 bases from J, with 17 bases between. This CDR3 spans 17 amino acids. The CDR3 nucleotides are TGTGCCAGCAGTTTTGGCGCTCGAGGGGGGTCTAATGAAAAACTGTTTTTT. Translated, it gives CASSFGARGGSNEKLFF.

This clone has a handful of counts. The rearrangement joins TRBV7-2 to TRBJ2-3; D is uncertain. Germline assignment: CDR1 SGHTA and CDR2 FQGNSA. V lost 1 base to trimming and J lost 0 bases, with 8 bases between them. The CDR3 totals 15 residues. CDR3 region: CASSLVVGSTDTQYF. The CDR3 DNA reads as TGTGCCAGCAGCTTAGTGGTGGGAAGCACAGATACGCAGTATTTT. Full variable domain (outside the CDR3, taken from reference TRBV7-2 and TRBJ2-3): GAGVSQSPSNKVTEKGKDVELRCDPISGHTALYWYRQSLGQGLEFLIYFQGNSAPDKSGLPSDRFSAERTGGSVSTLTIQRTQQEDSAVYLCASSLVVGSTDTQYFGPGTRLTVL.

The rearrangement joins TRBV7-6 to TRBJ2-3; D unresolved. V was clipped by 5 bases and J by 6 bases, with 9 bases between them. Germline V lookup: CDR1 SGHVS, CDR2 FNYEAQ. The CDR3 is 12 amino acids. CDR3 coding DNA: TGTGCCAGCAGCGGTGGGTGGGATACGCAGTATTTT. Amino acid sequence: CASSGGWDTQYF.

The V and J genes are TRBV28 and TRBJ2-1, with D uncertain. Germline V gene data show CDR1 as MDHEN and CDR2 as SYDVKM. The CDR3 is made up of 12 amino acids. The V end lost 3 bases, the J end lost 9 bases, and 9 bases lay between the germline ends. CDR3 in DNA: TGTGCCAGCAGTTTTAACCCGCGTGAGCAGTTCTTC. Translation: CASSFNPREQFF. Based on the CDR3 plus reference TRBV28 and TRBJ2-1, the full variable domain is DVKVTQSSRYLVKRTGEKVFLECVQDMDHENMFWYRQDPGLGLRLIYFSYDVKMKEKGDIPEGYSVSREKKERFSLILESASTNQTSMYLCASSFNPREQFFGPGTRLTVL.

The V call is TRBV9, the J call TRBJ2-3; no clear D gene. V lost 0 bases, J lost 14 bases, and 13 bases lay in between. Germline V CDR1 and CDR2: SGDLS, YYNGEE. CDR3 length: 12 amino acids. CDR3 in amino acids: CASSVVDRQPYF. CDR3 DNA sequence: TGTGCCAGCAGCGTAGTGGACCGTCAGCCGTATTTT.

CDR3 nucleotide sequence: TGTGCCAGCAGTCCATCCCTTGGGGGGGCGACCAACTCCTACAATGAGCAGTTCTTC. Its protein product is CASSPSLGGATNSYNEQFF. This chain joins TRBV6-6 and TRBJ2-1, with D tentatively TRBD2 (7 bases). CDR1 is MNHNY, CDR2 SVGAGI, per germline (reference sequence). The V gene lost 5 bases and the J gene lost 0 bases, with 23 bases spanning the gap. The length of the CDR3 is 19 residues.

The chain employs TRBV2 and TRBJ2-1, with 9 bases aligning to TRBD2. Germline V gives CDR1 SNHLY, CDR2 FYNNEI. This CDR3 spans 14 amino acids. With 6 bases clipped from V and 7 bases from J, the junction kept 7 bases outside the gene matches. The CDR3 here is CASSYGLALNEQFF. The DNA of the CDR3 is TGTGCCAGCAGCTATGGACTAGCGTTGAATGAGCAGTTCTTC.

This clone appeared once. V gene TRBV2 combines with J gene TRBJ2-3, with 11 bases aligning to TRBD2. The CDR3 is made up of 16 amino acids. CDR1 is SNHLY and CDR2 is FYNNEI in the germline V gene. J was trimmed by 2 bases and V by 5 bases; bases with no gene match: 6. The CDR3 region has the DNA TGTGCCAGCAGTCGCTTAGCGGGGGGGAACACAGATACGCAGTATTTT. This encodes CASSRLAGGNTDTQYF.

The chain links TRBV19 to TRBJ2-2; D gene ambiguous. Germline CDR1 is LNHDA and CDR2 is SQIVND (reference sequence). CDR3 length equals 11 residues. V was clipped by 6 bases and J by 4 bases, with 3 bases between them. CDR3 region: CASSITGELFF. The CDR3 DNA is TGTGCCAGTAGCATCACCGGGGAGCTGTTTTTT.

This clone was observed once. This rearrangement joins TRBV10-1 to TRBJ1-1, with D unclear. The CDR3 has 16 amino acids. From germline, CDR1 is WNHNN and CDR2 SYGVQD (reference sequence). The V gene lost 4 bases and the J gene lost 0 bases, with 15 bases spanning the gap. CDR3: CASSVGLRGMNTEAFF. DNA for the CDR3: TGCGCCAGCAGTGTCGGTCTAAGAGGGATGAACACTGAAGCTTTCTTT.

The chain links TRBV6-5 to TRBJ1-5, with a tentative D call TRBD1 (5 bases). Trimming shortened V by 6 bases and J by 4 bases, and 13 bases separated the two germline ends. CDR1 is MNHEY and CDR2 is SVGAGI in the germline V gene. CDR3 length equals 14 residues. CDR3 nucleotide sequence: TGTGCCAGCAGCTGGCAGGGTGGGAATCAGCCCCAGCATTTT. Translated, it gives CASSWQGGNQPQHF.

The gene calls are TRBV11-3 and TRBJ1-1; no definite D call. Germline V CDR1 and CDR2: SGHNT, YENEEA. The CDR3 runs 13 residues. V lost 3 bases and J 5 bases, leaving 10 bases between the germline ends. CDR3 coding DNA: TGTGCCAGCAGCTTGACATCCGTAACTGAAGCTTTCTTT. The encoded protein is CASSLTSVTEAFF.

The sample holds one count of this clone. V and J are TRBV5-1 and TRBJ2-1; D not resolved. This CDR3 comprises 15 residues. Germline values: CDR1 SGHRS, CDR2 YFSETQ. V lost 5 bases to trimming and J lost 6 bases, with 18 bases between them. The CDR3: CASSVMAGSLNEQFF. DNA of the CDR3: TGCGCCAGCAGTGTTATGGCAGGATCCCTCAATGAGCAGTTCTTC. Filled out from reference TRBV5-1 and TRBJ2-1, the complete variable domain reads KAGVTQTPRYLIKTRGQQVTLSCSPISGHRSVSWYQQTPGQGLQFLFEYFSETQRNKGNFPGRFSGRQFSNSRSEMNVSTLELGDSALYLCASSVMAGSLNEQFFGPGTRLTVL.

The rearrangement links TRBV28 to TRBJ1-3; D uncertain. Germline CDR1 and CDR2: MDHEN and SYDVKM. Trimming pared 0 bases from V and 0 bases from J, leaving 3 bases between. The CDR3 covers 14 residues. CDR3 in amino acids: CASSLWPSGNTIYF. The CDR3 DNA sequence: TGTGCCAGCAGTTTATGGCCCTCTGGAAACACCATATATTTT.

This sequence joins TRBV5-4 and TRBJ1-2; D gene ambiguous. Germline V gives CDR1 SGHNT, CDR2 YYREEE (reference sequence). Trimming cost V 2 bases and J 7 bases, with 18 bases left between them. This CDR3 spans 15 amino acids. Written as DNA, the CDR3 is TGTGCCAGCAGCTTAGCGGGCCTGAACTGGGGTGGCTACACCTTC. Residues: CASSLAGLNWGGYTF.

The chain couples TRBV27 to TRBJ2-7; D is possibly TRBD1 (6 bases). V dropped 5 bases and J dropped 7 bases, with 21 bases sitting between them. CDR3 size: 15 residues. Germline V gene lookup returns CDR1 MNHEY and CDR2 SMNVEV (reference sequence). CDR3 nucleotide sequence: TGTGCCAGCAGTCTTAAGGAACAGGGTACGGGGGAGCAGTACTTC. Translation: CASSLKEQGTGEQYF.